This entry is about one T cell receptor beta chain. The source of the sample is a study of technical replicates of blood from a few donors. The CDR3 loop spans 17 amino acids. Germline V gene lookup returns CDR1 MGHRA and CDR2 YSYEKL. The V segment lost 1 base and the J segment 0 bases; nucleotides outside the gene matches: 6. Assay used: immunoSEQ multiplex PCR; TCRdb lists only in-frame clones, some missing. The repertoire has tens of thousands of clones, 90% to 95% of them found once; the top ten carry 0.3% to 0.4%. This clonotype originated in a human donor in good health. Some clones in this sample may be carry-over from other donors' samples. The V call is TRBV4-1, the J call TRBJ1-3, with 7 positions matching TRBD1. Sequenced material: T cells isolated from PBMCs. CDR3 region: CASSQGSGQSSGNTIYF. The CDR3 DNA follows: TGCGCCAGCAGCCAAGGGTCGGGACAGAGCTCTGGAAACACCATATATTTT.